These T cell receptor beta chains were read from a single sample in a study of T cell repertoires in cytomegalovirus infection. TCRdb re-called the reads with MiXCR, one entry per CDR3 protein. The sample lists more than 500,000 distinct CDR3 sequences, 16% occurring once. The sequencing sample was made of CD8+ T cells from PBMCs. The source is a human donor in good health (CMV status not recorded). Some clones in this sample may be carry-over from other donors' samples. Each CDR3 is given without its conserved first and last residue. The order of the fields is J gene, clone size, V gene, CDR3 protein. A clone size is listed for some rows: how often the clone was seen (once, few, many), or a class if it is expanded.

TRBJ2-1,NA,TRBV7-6,ASSLLPYLGLASNEQF
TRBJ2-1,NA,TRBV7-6,ASSALPGLATNEQF
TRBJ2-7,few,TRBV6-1,ASSPEMGEASYEQY
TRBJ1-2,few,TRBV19,ASSIPEYGYT
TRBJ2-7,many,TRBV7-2,ASSSTGEGYEQY
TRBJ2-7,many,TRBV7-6,ASSYGTGGDEQY
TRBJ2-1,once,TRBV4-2,AAGIANEQF
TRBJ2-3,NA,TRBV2,ASILRGRPRTDTQY
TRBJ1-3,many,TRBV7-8,ASSKDRGRGNTIY
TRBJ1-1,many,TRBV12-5,ASGLRDLGVTEAF
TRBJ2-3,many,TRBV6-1,ASSERLAGEGDTQY
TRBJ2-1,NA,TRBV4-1,ASSLGDPSSYNEQF
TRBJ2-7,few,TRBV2,ASSELYEQY
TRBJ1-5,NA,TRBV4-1,ASSQVKGTNQPQH
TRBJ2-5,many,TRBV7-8,ASSSQGGETQY
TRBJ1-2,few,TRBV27,ASSPAGLYGYT
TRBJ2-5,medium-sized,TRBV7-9,ASSLRRRGQETQY
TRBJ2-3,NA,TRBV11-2,ASSFTSGRPDTQY
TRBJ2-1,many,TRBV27,ASSLLGWEREEQF
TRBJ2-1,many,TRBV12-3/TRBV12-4,ASSPSGGAGDEQF
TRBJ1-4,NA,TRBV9,ASSVSARSREKLF
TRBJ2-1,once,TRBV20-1,SARDWQEGGDEQF
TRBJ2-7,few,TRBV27,ASSLSGTGNIGY
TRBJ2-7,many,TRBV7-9,ASSKRQGGDEQY
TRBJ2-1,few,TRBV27,ASRRETSPYNEQF
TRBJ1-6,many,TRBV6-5,ASSYSVHRENNSPLH
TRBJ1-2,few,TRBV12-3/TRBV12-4,ASSPQGVNGYT
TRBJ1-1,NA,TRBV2,ASCLGPEAF
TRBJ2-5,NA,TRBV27,ASSLDPLGARETQY
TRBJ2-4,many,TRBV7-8,ASSLVRGGVKNIQY
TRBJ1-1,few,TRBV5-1,ASSPRRGAGTEAF
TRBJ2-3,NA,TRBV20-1,SASAEADLISTDTQY
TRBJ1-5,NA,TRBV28,ASSFPGQEEPQH
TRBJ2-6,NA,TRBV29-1,SAFWSNVLT
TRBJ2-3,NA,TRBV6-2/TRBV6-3,ATRVGTDTQY
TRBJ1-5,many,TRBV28,ASSPAPARQGYQPQH
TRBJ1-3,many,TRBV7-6,ASSLGDTIY
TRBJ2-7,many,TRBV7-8,ASSLGDTYEQY
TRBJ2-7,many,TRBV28,ASSLSTPRTGGYYEQY
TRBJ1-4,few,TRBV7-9,ASSPRQTTNEKLF
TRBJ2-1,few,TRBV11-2,ASSFKGQGFYNEQF
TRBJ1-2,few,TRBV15,ATSRALIQGAEVVGYT
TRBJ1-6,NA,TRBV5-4,ASSFGWNSPLH
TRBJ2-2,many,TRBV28,ASSWGGHRGAV
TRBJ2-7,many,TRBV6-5,ASSYSPSLYEQY
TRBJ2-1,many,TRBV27,ASSPDPWVNEQF
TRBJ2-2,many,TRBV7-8,ASSPSLIGQGGGQAGELF
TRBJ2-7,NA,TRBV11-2,ASSLNPTSYEQY
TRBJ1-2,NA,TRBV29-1,SVETRLGYT
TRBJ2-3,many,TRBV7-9,ASSLTDTQY
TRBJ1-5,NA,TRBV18,ASSYDRGQPQH
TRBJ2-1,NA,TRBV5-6,ASSSLAGLNNEQF
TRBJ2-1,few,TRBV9,ASSAAGGLDGEQF
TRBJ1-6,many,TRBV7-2,ASSSKGAGSPLH
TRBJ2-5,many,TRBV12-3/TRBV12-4,ASSPDGQETQY